This TCR beta chain stems from a study of cytomegalovirus exposure and HLA in healthy donors. Study-wide results and caveats: The productive fraction for most TCR beta V segments was about 87% or about 30% in an earlier analysis. In vitro, three CMV-associated chains proved specific for CMV antigens. Most CMV-associated TCR beta chains appeared HLA-restricted in a later analysis.

Of note for this clone: Its antigen is not identified.

From germline, CDR1 is MDHEN and CDR2 SYDVKM. With 3 bases clipped from V and 7 bases from J, the junction kept 11 bases outside the gene matches. The CDR3 covers 16 residues. With 60 Vbeta and 13 Jbeta primers, the PCR was carried out. Libraries were prepared by immunoSEQ multiplex PCR; TCRdb keeps only in-frame clonotypes and omits some of them. The repertoire consists of more than 85,000 clones, with about 77% occurring once and the leading ten covering under 5.5%. The sequencing sample was made of PBMCs. This sequence was found in a woman under 30 in good health and CMV-seropositive. V gene TRBV28 combines with J gene TRBJ1-5; 8 nucleotides match TRBD1. The CDR3 is CASSFIGQGAGQPQHF. CDR3 DNA sequence: TGTGCCAGCAGTTTCATCGGGCAGGGGGCTGGCCAGCCCCAGCATTTT.